Sequencing of this T cell receptor (beta chain) was carried out in a study of T cells after yellow fever vaccination (dated by TCRdb to between 2018 and 2020). Background for the entire study: Libraries from fractions with low cell numbers were prepared with the SMART-Seq v4 Ultra Low Input RNA kit. Bulk TCR alpha and beta repertoires were sequenced longitudinally to track T-cell clones before and after primary and booster YFV17D yellow fever vaccination. Two healthy male donors, one aged 18 to 29 and one aged 30 to 40 years, made up the cohort. Bulk PBMC replicates and cell subsets were isolated from blood drawn at multiple timepoints before and after both primary and secondary immunization. Summary of the overall study and its limitations: Most clones expanded after primary vaccination (around 96% of CD4 and approximately 86% of CD8) were re-detected after the booster, suggesting that broad memory maintenance occurred. Because the study included only two donors, the extent to which the findings can be generalized is limited. Computational filtering was needed because FACS-sorted repertoires could contain abundant contaminating clonotypes from the bulk population. Compared with the primary T-cell response, the secondary T-cell response was weaker but faster, peaking on day 5 rather than day 15. A small share of clonotypes was detected in both CD4 and CD8 compartments, with the overlap likely arising from convergent recombination.

The germline V gene gives CDR1 as SGHTA and CDR2 as FQGNSA. V sheds 8 bases and J sheds 5 bases, leaving 15 bases between their ends. From the cysteine through the phenylalanine, the CDR3 covers 13 amino acids. Only CDR3 DNA is held: 39 bases, read in frame from base 1. Reading the label with the study, this specimen's treatment or condition is: live attenuated yellow fever vaccine strain. A standard Ficoll-Paque protocol was used to isolate PBMCs from peripheral blood. Dynabeads CD4 and CD8 positive selection kits were used to isolate the CD4 and CD8 T-cell fractions. RNA was extracted with TriZol from bulk PBMCs, CD4 and CD8 fractions, and dextramer-positive and dextramer-negative fractions. TCR cDNA was made using 5'RACE template switching, a step that added a universal primer site and unique molecular identifiers. Priming for cDNA synthesis came from both the TCR alpha and TCR beta constant segments. Library amplification used two PCR steps, and the second PCR step added sample barcodes and sequencing adapters. Sequencing of the libraries was done on either Illumina HiSeq 2500 (2x100 bp) or NovaSeq (2x150 bp). The authors' analysis ran thus. Demultiplexing of reads and collapsing into UMI consensus sequences were performed with MIGEC, and V(D)J alignment was carried out with MiXCR. Clonotypes responding to the vaccine were identified with edgeR on replicate PBMC samples, with the criteria of FDR below 0.01 and a log2 fold change above 5 up to day 15. CD4 or CD8 identity was assigned to each bulk clonotype according to whether the clonotype was present at higher abundance in the sequenced CD4 repertoire or the sequenced CD8 repertoire. Using fastp trimming at Q25 and MiXCR clonotype assembly, TCRdb reanalyzed the public sequencing data and kept in-frame beta chains. Every entry covers one CDR3 protein and lists the most common genes and DNA from its rows. TCRdb's processing, not the authors' own work, is the source of the V and J calls. In all, the sample holds approximately 120,000 distinct CDR3 sequences, and approximately 7% of those were seen once. The biggest ten clones account for roughly 2.5% of the sample.

This clonotype was seen repeatedly, ten times or more. What antigen it recognizes has not been identified. Within one base of it there is no much larger clone, and no base qualities were kept. Specimen: CD4+ T cells sorted from PBMCs, collected around 10 days after the first yellow fever vaccination. The chain couples TRBV7-2 to TRBJ2-5; the D gene is possibly TRBD2, with 5 bases matching. This receptor was taken from a man between 18 and 29 years old who received the YFV17D yellow fever vaccine. The DNA is TGTGCCAGCTGTCGGACTTTTTTGGAGACCCAGTACTTC. This yields the protein CASCRTFLETQYF.